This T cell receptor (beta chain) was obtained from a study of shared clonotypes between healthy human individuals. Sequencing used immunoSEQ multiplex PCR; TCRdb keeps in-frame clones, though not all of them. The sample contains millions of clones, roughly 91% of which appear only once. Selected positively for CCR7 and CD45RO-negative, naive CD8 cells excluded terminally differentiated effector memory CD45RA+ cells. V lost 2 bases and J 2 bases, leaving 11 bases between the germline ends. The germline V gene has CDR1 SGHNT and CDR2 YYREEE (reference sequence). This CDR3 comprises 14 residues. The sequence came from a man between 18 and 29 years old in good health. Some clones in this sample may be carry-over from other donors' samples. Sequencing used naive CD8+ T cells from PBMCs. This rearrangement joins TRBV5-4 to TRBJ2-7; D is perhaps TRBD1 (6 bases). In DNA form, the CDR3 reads TGTGCCAGCAGCTTTGGACAGAACCCCTACGAGCAGTACTTC. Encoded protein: CASSFGQNPYEQYF.